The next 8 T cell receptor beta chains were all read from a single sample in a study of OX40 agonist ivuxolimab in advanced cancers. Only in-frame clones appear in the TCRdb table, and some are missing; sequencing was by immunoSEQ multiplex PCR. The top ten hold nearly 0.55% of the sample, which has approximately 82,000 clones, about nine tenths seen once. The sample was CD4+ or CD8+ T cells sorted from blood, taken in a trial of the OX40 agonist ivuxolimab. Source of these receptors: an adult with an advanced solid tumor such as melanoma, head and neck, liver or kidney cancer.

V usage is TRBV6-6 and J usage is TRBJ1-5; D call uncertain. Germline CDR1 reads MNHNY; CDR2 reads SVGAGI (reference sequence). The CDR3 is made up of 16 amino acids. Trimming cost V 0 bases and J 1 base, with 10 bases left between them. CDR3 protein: CASSYSPGLSNQPQHF. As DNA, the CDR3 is TGTGCCAGCAGTTACTCGCCAGGTCTAAGCAATCAGCCCCAGCATTTT.

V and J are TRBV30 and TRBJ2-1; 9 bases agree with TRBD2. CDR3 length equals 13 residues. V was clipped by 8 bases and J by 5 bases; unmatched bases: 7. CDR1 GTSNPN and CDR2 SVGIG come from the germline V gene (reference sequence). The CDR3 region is CARGSGSNNEQFF. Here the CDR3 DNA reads TGTGCCCGGGGTAGCGGGAGCAACAATGAGCAGTTCTTC.

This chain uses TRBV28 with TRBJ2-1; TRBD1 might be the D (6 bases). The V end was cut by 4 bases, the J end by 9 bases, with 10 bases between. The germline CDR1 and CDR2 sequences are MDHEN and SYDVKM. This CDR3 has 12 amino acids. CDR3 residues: CASSSGDGEQFF. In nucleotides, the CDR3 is TGTGCCAGCAGTTCAGGGGATGGTGAGCAGTTCTTC. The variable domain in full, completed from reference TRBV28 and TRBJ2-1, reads DVKVTQSSRYLVKRTGEKVFLECVQDMDHENMFWYRQDPGLGLRLIYFSYDVKMKEKGDIPEGYSVSREKKERFSLILESASTNQTSMYLCASSSGDGEQFFGPGTRLTVL.

CDR3 nucleotides: TGCGCCAGCAGCCAAACTAGCGGGCCTTACAATGAGCAGTTCTTC. Its translation is CASSQTSGPYNEQFF. This chain uses TRBV4-1 with TRBJ2-1, with TRBD2 matching 9 bases. This CDR3 region has 15 residues. V gave up 2 bases and J gave up 4 bases; unmatched junction bases: 3. Germline CDR1 and CDR2: MGHRA and YSYEKL.

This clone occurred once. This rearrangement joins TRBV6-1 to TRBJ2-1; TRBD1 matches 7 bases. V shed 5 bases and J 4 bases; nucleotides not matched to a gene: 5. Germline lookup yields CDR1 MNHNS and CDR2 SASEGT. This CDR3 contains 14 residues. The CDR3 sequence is CASSRQGVYNEQFF. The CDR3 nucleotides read TGTGCCAGCAGTCGGCAGGGGGTTTACAATGAGCAGTTCTTC.

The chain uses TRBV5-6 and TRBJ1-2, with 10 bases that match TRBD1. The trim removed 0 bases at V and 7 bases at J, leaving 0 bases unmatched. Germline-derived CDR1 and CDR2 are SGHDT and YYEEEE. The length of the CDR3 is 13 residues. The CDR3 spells CASSLGDRGGYTF. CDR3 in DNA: TGTGCCAGCAGCTTGGGGGACAGGGGTGGCTACACCTTC.

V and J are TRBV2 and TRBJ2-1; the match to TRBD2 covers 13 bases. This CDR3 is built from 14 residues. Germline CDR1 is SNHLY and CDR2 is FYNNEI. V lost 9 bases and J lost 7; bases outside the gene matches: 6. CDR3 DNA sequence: TGTGCCAGAGGACTAGCGGGAGAAGGTAATGAGCAGTTCTTC. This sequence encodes CARGLAGEGNEQFF.

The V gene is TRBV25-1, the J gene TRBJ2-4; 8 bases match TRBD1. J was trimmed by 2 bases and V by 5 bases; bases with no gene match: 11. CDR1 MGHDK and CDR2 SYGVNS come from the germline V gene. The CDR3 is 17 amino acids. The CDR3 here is CASSPGLDRVTKNIQYF. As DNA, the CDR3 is TGTGCCAGCAGTCCTGGTTTGGACAGGGTGACCAAAAACATTCAGTACTTC.